There are a few counts of the clone carrying this T cell receptor beta chain. Its antigen is unidentified. These data originate in a study of vaccination and CD4 T cells after COVID-19. Stated treatment: roughly 10-day PBMC culture with coronavirus spike peptide pools or control peptides (ViraFEST assay). In the ViraFEST assay, peptide-pool expansion preceded TCR sequencing of expanded clonotypes. This CDR3 has 16 amino acids. Per the germline V gene, CDR1 is LGHNA and CDR2 is YNFKEQ. V was pared by 0 bases and J by 10 bases, with 7 bases of the junction left unmatched. With the Oncomine TCR Beta short-read assay, DNA from cultured CD4+ T cells was sequenced. Scientists extracted genomic DNA from CD4+ T cells grown in culture. TCRdb re-analysed the PCR reads in MiXCR, keeping a single row per CDR3 protein. The table has some 16,000 distinct CDR3 sequences, approximately 53% seen once.

The sequencing here drew on cultured CD4+ T cells from blood, taken after SARS-CoV-2 vaccination. The genes are TRBV4-2 and TRBJ2-1, with 12 positions matching TRBD2. This TCR was sampled from a human donor with COVID-19. The CDR3 DNA follows: TGTGCCAGCAGCCAAGACTCGCTAGCGGGGGGGCGAGAGCAGTTCTTC. Encoded protein: CASSQDSLAGGREQFF.